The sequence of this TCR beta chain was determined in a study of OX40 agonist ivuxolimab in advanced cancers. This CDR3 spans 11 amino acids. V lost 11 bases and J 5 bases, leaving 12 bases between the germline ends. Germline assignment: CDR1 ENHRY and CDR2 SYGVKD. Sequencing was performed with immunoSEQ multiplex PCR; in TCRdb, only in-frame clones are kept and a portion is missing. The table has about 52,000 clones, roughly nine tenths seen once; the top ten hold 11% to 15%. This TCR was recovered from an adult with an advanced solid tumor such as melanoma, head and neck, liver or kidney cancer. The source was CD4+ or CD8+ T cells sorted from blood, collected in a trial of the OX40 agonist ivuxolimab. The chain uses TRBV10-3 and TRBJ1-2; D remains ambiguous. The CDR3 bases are TGTGCCTCCCTAGGTCGATATGGCTACACCTTC. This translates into CASLGRYGYTF.